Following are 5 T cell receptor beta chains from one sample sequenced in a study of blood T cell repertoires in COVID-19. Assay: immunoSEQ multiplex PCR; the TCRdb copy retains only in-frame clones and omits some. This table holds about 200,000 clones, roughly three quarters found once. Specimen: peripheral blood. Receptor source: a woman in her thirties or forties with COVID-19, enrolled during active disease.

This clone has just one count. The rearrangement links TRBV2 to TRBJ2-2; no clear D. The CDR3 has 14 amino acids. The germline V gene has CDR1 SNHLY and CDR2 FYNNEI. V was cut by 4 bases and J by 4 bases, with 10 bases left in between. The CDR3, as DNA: TGTGCCAGCAGTGTTTACACCTCCACCGGGGAGCTGTTTTTT. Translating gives CASSVYTSTGELFF.

The CDR3 DNA is TGTGCCAGCAGCCCTGACAGAAAAGCCTACGAGCAGTACTTC. Translation: CASSPDRKAYEQYF. The rearrangement links TRBV14 to TRBJ2-7; a possible D gene is TRBD1 (5 bases). Germline loops: CDR1 SGHDN, CDR2 FVKESK. The CDR3 consists of 14 residues. V lost 4 bases, J lost 2 bases, and 12 bases lay in between. Based on the CDR3 plus reference TRBV14 and TRBJ2-7, the full variable domain is EAGVTQFPSHSVIEKGQTVTLRCDPISGHDNLYWYRRVMGKEIKFLLHFVKESKQDESGMPNNRFLAERTGGTYSTLKVQPAELEDSGVYFCASSPDRKAYEQYFGPGTRLTVT.

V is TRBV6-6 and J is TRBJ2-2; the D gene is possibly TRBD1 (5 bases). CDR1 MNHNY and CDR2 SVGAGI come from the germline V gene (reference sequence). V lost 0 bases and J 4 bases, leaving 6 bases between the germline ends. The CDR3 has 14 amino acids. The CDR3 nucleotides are TGTGCCAGCAGTTACTCTCAGGGCACCGGGGAGCTGTTTTTT. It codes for CASSYSQGTGELFF.

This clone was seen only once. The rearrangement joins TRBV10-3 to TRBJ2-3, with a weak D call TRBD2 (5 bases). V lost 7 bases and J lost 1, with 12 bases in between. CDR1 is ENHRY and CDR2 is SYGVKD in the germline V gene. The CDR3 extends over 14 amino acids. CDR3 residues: CAIMTSGGTDTQYF. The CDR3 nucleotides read TGTGCCATCATGACGAGCGGAGGCACAGATACGCAGTATTTT.

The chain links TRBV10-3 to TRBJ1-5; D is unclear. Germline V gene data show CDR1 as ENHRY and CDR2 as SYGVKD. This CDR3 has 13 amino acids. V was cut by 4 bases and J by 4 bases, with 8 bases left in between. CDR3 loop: CAISGGNNQPQHF. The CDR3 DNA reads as TGTGCCATCAGTGGAGGAAATAATCAGCCCCAGCATTTT.